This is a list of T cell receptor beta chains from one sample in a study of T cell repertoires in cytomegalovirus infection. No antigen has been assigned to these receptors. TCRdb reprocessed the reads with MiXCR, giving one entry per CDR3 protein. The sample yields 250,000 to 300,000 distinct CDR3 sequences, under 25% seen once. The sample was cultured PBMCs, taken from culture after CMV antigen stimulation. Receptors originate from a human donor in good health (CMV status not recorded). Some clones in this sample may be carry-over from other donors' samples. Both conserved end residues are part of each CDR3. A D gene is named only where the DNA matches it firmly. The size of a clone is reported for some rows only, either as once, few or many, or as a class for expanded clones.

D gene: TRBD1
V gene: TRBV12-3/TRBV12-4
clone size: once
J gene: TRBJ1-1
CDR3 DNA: TGTGCCAGCAGACAGGGGGGAAGGACTGAAGCTTTCTTT
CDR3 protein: CASRQGGRTEAFF

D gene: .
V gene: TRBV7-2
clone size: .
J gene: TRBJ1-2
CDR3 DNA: TGTGCCAGCAGCTTAGGTCAGGGTGAGAATGGCTACACCTTC
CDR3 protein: CASSLGQGENGYTF

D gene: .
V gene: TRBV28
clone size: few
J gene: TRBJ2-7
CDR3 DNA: TGTGCCAGCATTTCCGGAGGGGGGGAAACCTACGAGCAGTACTTC
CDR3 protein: CASISGGGETYEQYF

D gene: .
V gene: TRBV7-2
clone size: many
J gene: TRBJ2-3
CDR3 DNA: TGTGCCAGCAGCTCGCGGGACAGCGGGAGCACAGATACGCAGTATTTT
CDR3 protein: CASSSRDSGSTDTQYF

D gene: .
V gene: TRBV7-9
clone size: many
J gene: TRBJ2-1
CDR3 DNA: TGTGCCAGCAGCTTACTTGGACTGGGAGAGCAGTTCTTC
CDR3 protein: CASSLLGLGEQFF

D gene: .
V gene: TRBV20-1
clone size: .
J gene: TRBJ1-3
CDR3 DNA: TGCAGTGCCTACTTTCCCCAGGGAGCAGGAAACACCATATATTTT
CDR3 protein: CSAYFPQGAGNTIYF

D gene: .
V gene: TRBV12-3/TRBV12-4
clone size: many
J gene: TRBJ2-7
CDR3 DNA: TGTGCCAGCAGCGGGACGTCGTCCTACGAGCAGTACTTC
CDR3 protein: CASSGTSSYEQYF

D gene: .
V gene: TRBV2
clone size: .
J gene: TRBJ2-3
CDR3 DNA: TGTGCCAGCAGCCCCCTCGTCGGGCCCGGGACTAGCACAGATACGCAGTATTTT
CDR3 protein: CASSPLVGPGTSTDTQYF

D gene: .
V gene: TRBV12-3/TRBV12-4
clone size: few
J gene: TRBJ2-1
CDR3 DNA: TGTGCCAGCACCTCCCGAACGTCCTGGAATGAGCAGTTCTTC
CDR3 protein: CASTSRTSWNEQFF

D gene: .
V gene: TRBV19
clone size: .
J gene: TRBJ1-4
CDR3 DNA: TGTGCCAGTAGACCTTCTCCGGGATTGACTAATGAAAAACTGTTTTTT
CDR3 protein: CASRPSPGLTNEKLFF

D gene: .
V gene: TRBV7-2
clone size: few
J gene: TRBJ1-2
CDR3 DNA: TGTGCCAGCAGCTTATATGGGGTGGGCTACACCTTC
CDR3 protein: CASSLYGVGYTF

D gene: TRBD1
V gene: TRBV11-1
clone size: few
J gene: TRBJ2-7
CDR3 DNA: TGTGCCAGCAGCCGACAGGGGGTGGAGCAGTACTTC
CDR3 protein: CASSRQGVEQYF

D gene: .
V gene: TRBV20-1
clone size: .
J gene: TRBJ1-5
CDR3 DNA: TGCAGTGCCAAGGAGGGGTATAGGGATCAGCCCCAGCATTTT
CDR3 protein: CSAKEGYRDQPQHF

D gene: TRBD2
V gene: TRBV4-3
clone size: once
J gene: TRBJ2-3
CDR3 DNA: TGCGCCAGCAGCCAAGCGGGGGGGAGCCGCACAGATACGCAGTATTTT
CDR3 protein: CASSQAGGSRTDTQYF

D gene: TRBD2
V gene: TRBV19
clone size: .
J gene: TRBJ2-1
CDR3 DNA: TGTGCCAGTAGTCCAAGGCGGGGGAGCTCCTACAATGAGCAGTTCTTC
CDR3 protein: CASSPRRGSSYNEQFF

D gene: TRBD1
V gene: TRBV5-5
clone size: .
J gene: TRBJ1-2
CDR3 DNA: TGTGCCAGCAGCTCCTCCGGGACAGGGAACTATGGCTACACCTTC
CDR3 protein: CASSSSGTGNYGYTF

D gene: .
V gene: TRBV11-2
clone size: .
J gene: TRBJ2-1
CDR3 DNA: TGTGCCAGCAGCTTAGATACTGGAGAGTTCTTC
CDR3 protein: CASSLDTGEFF

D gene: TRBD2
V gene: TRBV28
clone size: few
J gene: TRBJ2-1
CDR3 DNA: TGTGCCAGCACCCTAGCGGGGGTATTCAATGAGCAGTTCTTC
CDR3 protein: CASTLAGVFNEQFF

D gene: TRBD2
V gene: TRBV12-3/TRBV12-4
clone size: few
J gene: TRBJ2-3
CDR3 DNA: TGTGCCAGCAGACCGACTAGCGGTGCCACAGATACGCAGTATTTT
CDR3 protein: CASRPTSGATDTQYF

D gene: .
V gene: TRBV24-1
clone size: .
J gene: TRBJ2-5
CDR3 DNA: TGTGCCACCAGTCTCGGCGGAGGGGCGGACAAGACCCAGTACTTC
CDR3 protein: CATSLGGGADKTQYF

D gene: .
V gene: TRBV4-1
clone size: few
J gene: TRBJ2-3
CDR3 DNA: TGCGCCAGCAGCCAAGCTCCCGGCACAGATACGCAGTATTTT
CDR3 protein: CASSQAPGTDTQYF

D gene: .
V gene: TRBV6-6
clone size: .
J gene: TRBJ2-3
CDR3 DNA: TGTGCCAGCACTCAAATGGATACGCAGTATTTT
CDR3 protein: CASTQMDTQYF

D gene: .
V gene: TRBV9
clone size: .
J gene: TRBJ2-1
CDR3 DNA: TGTGCCAGCAGCGTAGAGATTGGACTTATCAATGAGCAGTTCTTC
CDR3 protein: CASSVEIGLINEQFF

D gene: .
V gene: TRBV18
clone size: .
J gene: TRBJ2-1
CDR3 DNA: TGTGCCAGCTCACCTTCGGAGGGGGCCTACAATGAGCAGTTCTTC
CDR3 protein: CASSPSEGAYNEQFF

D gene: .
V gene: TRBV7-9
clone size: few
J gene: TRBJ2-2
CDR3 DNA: TGTGCCAGCAGAGGGTTTGAGGCTAGCAGCACCGGGGAGCTGTTTTTT
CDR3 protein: CASRGFEASSTGELFF

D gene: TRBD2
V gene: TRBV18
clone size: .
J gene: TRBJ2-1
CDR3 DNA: TGTGCCAGCTCACCAATGGTAGCGGGAGGTTCCTACAATGAGCAGTTCTTC
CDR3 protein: CASSPMVAGGSYNEQFF

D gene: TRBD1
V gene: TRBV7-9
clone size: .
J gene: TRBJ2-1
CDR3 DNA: TGTGCCAGCAGCTTTGGACAGGGGGCTGGTGAGCAGTTCTTC
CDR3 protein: CASSFGQGAGEQFF

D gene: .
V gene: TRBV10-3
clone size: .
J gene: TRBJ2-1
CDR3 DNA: TGTGCCATCAGTGAAGGGAGCTCCTACAATGAGCAGTTCTTC
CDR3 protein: CAISEGSSYNEQFF

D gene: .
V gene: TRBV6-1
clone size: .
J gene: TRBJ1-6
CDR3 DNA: TGTGCCAGCAGTGATTCTCAACTCGTTAGGAGTTCACCCCTCCACTTT
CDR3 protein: CASSDSQLVRSSPLHF

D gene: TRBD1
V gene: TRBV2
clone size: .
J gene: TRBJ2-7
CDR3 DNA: TGTGCCAGCGGGGGACAGGGGGCGGAGGAGCAGTACTTC
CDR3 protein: CASGGQGAEEQYF

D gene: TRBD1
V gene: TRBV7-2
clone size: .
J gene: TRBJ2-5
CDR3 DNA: TGTACCAGCAGCCCCGGACAGGCGGTCCAAGAGACCCAGTACTTC
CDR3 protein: CTSSPGQAVQETQYF

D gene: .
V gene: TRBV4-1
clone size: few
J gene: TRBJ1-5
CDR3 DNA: TGCGCCAGCAGCCAAGACCGGTGGCGGAAATTTGGCAATCAGCCCCAGCATTTT
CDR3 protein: CASSQDRWRKFGNQPQHF

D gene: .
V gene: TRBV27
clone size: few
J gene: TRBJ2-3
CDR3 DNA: TGTGCCAGCAGTCCTACTCCGACAGGATCCACAGATACGCAGTATTTT
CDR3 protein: CASSPTPTGSTDTQYF

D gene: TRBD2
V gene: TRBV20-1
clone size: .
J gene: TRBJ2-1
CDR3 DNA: TGCAGTGCTAGGTCGATAGCGGGAGAGTCCTACAATGAGCAGTTCTTC
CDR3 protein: CSARSIAGESYNEQFF

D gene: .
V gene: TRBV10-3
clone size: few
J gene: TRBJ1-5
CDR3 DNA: TGTGCCATCGGTGACAGCTATAGCAATCAGCCCCAGCATTTT
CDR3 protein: CAIGDSYSNQPQHF

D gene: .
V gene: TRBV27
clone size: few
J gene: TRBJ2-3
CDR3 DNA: TGTGCCAGCAGTCCCCGGGCCCCAGATACGCAGTATTTT
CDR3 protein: CASSPRAPDTQYF

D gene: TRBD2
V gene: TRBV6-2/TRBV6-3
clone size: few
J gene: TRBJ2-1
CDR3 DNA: TGTGCCAGCAGCCATACACTAGCGGGATACTACAATGAGCAGTTCTTC
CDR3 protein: CASSHTLAGYYNEQFF

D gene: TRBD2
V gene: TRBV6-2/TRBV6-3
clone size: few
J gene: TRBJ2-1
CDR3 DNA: TGTGCCAGCGCCCCGGGCAGCGGGAGAATAAATGAGCAGTTCTTC
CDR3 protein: CASAPGSGRINEQFF

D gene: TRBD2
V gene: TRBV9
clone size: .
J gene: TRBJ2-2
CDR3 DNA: TGTGCCAGCAGCGTAGGGCTAGCGGGAGGTACCGGGGAGCTGTTTTTT
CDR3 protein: CASSVGLAGGTGELFF

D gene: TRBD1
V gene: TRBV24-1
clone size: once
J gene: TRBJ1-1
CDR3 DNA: TGTGCCACCCGGTCGGGACAGGGAAACACTGAAGCTTTCTTT
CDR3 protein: CATRSGQGNTEAFF

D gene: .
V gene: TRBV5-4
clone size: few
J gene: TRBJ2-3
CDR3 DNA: TGTGCCAGCAGCGCGGGGCCTTCCCTATCAGATACGCAGTATTTT
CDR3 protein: CASSAGPSLSDTQYF

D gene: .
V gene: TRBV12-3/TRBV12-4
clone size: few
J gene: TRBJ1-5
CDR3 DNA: TGTGCCAGCAGTTTAAGCACACCCAGCAATCAGCCCCAGCATTTT
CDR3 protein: CASSLSTPSNQPQHF

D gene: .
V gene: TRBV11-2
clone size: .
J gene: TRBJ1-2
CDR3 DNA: TGTGCCAGCAGCTTAGAAACCGGGACACTTACCTATGGCTACACCTTC
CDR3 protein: CASSLETGTLTYGYTF

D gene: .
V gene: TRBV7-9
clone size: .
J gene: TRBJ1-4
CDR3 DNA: TGTGCCAGCGTCAAGAGGGGTGAAAAACTGTTTTTT
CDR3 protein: CASVKRGEKLFF

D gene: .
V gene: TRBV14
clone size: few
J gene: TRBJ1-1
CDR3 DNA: TGTGCCAGCAGCCAAATGGAAGACACTGAAGCTTTCTTT
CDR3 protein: CASSQMEDTEAFF

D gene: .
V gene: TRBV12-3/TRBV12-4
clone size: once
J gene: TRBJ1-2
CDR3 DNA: TGTGCCAGCAGTAACCACTATGGCTACACCTTC
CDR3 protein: CASSNHYGYTF

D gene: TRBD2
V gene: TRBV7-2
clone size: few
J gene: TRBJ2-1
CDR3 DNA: TGTGCCAGCAGCCCAGGGACTAGCGTATACAATGAGCAGTTCTTC
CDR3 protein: CASSPGTSVYNEQFF

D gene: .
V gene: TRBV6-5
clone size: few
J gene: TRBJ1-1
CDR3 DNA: TGTGCCAGCAGTTCGACCAACAGGGAGATGAACACTGAAGCTTTCTTT
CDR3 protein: CASSSTNREMNTEAFF

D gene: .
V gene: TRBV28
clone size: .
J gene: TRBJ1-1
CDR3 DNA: TGTGCCAGCAGTTTAGATGGGGCTGACACTGAAGCTTTCTTT
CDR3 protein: CASSLDGADTEAFF